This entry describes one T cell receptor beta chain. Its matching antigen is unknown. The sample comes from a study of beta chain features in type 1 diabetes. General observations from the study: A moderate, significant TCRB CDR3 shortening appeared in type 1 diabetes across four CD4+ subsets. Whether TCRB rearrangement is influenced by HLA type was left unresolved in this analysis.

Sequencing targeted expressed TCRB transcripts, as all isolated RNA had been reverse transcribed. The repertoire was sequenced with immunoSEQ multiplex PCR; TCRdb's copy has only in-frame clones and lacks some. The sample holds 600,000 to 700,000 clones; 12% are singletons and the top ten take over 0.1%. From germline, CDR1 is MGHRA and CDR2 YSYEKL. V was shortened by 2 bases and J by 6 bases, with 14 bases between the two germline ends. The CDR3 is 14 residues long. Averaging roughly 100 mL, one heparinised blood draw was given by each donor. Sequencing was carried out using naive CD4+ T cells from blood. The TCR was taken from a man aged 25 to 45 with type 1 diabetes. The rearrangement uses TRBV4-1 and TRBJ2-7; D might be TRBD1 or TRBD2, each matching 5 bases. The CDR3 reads CASSQTGRRGEQYF. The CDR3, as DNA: TGCGCCAGCAGCCAAACGGGACGTCGTGGCGAGCAGTACTTC.